This is a list of T cell receptor beta chains from one sample in a study of metastatic and nonmetastatic thyroid tumors. TCRdb reanalyzed the PCR reads with MiXCR. The sample carries approximately 2,900 clones, around 36% recorded once. Sequenced input: tumor tissue. The receptors here all came from a female donor with papillary thyroid cancer or a benign thyroid nodule (not recorded which). Some clones in this sample may be carry-over from other donors' samples. The CDR3 runs from the conserved cysteine through the conserved F or W.

J gene,V gene,CDR3 protein
TRBJ2-2,TRBV19,CASSWMNTGELFF
TRBJ2-5,TRBV7-7,CASSFELAETQYF
TRBJ2-7,TRBV20-1,CSARTGGYEQYF
TRBJ1-4,TRBV4-2,CASRTGVQFNEKLFF
TRBJ2-5,TRBV6-2/TRBV6-3,CASSYDPNSGQETQYF
TRBJ1-2,TRBV28,CASSLRLGGYTF
TRBJ2-7,TRBV4-3,CASSQDLGGTSQQYF
TRBJ1-4,TRBV5-4,CASSLRDTNEKLFF
TRBJ1-1,TRBV6-1,CASSATGDTEAFF
TRBJ1-6,TRBV5-1,CASSLIEAGDSPLHF
TRBJ1-3,TRBV19,CASNKGQGNTIYF
TRBJ2-4,TRBV7-3,CASSPRVGRGVF
TRBJ2-6,TRBV30,CAWIGVYSGANVLTF
TRBJ1-1,TRBV6-5,CASSSGVEAFF
TRBJ2-2,TRBV19,CASSPRRRQVSFNTGELFF
TRBJ1-3,TRBV19,CASSRTVEGNTIYF
TRBJ2-3,TRBV27,CASSSVGFTDTQYF
TRBJ2-7,TRBV27,CASSLTTGTVYEQYF
TRBJ2-3,TRBV6-1,CASSEGRGGWSTDTQYF
TRBJ1-5,TRBV19,CASSELQGDEPQHF
TRBJ1-1,TRBV5-1,CASSSLQGMNTEAFF
TRBJ2-1,TRBV4-3,CASSQDWRDHEQFF
TRBJ2-7,TRBV30,CAWSGDSLEQYF
TRBJ1-2,TRBV28,CASSLRTGEYYGYTF
TRBJ1-1,TRBV25-1,CASSDRDRAQRAFF
TRBJ2-5,TRBV18,CASSRETQYF
TRBJ2-7,TRBV30,CAWSVKQYEQYF
TRBJ2-7,TRBV6-6,CASSYSQRTSGRHEQYF
TRBJ1-1,TRBV7-9,CASSARTESLAFF
TRBJ2-1,TRBV2,CASRPSGSSSYNEQFF
TRBJ1-3,TRBV7-6,CASSLFTLPRNTIYF
TRBJ1-4,TRBV3-1,CASSPQDVGAEREKLFF
TRBJ2-7,TRBV20-1,CSAHEREGGGEQYF
TRBJ1-3,TRBV6-1,CASSESRIGNTIYF
TRBJ1-3,TRBV5-1,CASKGQTGSLGNTIYF
TRBJ2-7,TRBV7-2,CASSLGGGAYEQYF
TRBJ2-1,TRBV20-1,CSARDPIGRAAGEEQFF
TRBJ2-1,TRBV12-3/TRBV12-4,CASNIGRYNEQFF
TRBJ1-3,TRBV5-6,CASSLGLSGNTIYF
TRBJ1-1,TRBV7-2,CASSPDRGSEAFF
TRBJ2-7,TRBV12-3/TRBV12-4,CASSLAGRVSYEQYF
TRBJ2-5,TRBV5-4,CASSNNYPGGETQYF
TRBJ1-6,TRBV7-9,CASSRGTWPSPLHF